A single T cell receptor beta chain is shown here with its context. Its antigen is as yet unknown. Via MiXCR, TCRdb re-called the reads, giving one row per CDR3 protein. The top ten hold approximately 1.6% of the sample, which has 200,000 to 250,000 distinct CDR3 sequences, 9% to 15% seen once. This sample was taken from a study of T cell repertoires in cytomegalovirus infection. Whole-study context: Matching HLA type and CMV infection were both indicated by public TCR beta signatures. General study points: The ex vivo response showed dominance by HLA-C-restricted CMV-specific TCR beta clonotypes. Cumulated frequencies of public TCR beta families served to identify carriers of CMV plus the relevant HLA.

This CDR3 has 12 residues. V lost 7 bases, J lost 6 bases, and 4 bases stayed unmatched. Germline lookup yields CDR1 MNHEY and CDR2 SMNVEV (reference sequence). Source material: PBMCs. This TCR derives from a human donor in good health (CMV status not recorded). Some clones in this sample may be carry-over from other donors' samples. The chain couples TRBV27 to TRBJ1-2, with TRBD1 matching over 8 bases. The CDR3 here is CASTSGGHGYTF. Here the CDR3 DNA reads TGTGCCAGCACTTCAGGGGGCCATGGCTACACCTTC.